This T cell receptor beta chain was obtained from a study of T cells after yellow fever vaccination. Study-level results: Few clonotypes appeared in both CD4 and CD8 compartments.

Concerning this clonotype itself: No antigen is known for it.

The CDR3 is made up of 15 amino acids. V lost 5 bases, J lost 3 bases, and 13 bases lay in between. Germline V gene sequence: CDR1 SGHDN, CDR2 FVKESK. Template switching by 5'RACE produced TCR cDNA, adding a universal primer site and UMIs. Via MiXCR, TCRdb re-called the 5' RACE reads, giving one row per CDR3 protein. The sample holds a few hundred thousand distinct CDR3 sequences, around 12% seen once. The rearrangement uses TRBV14 and TRBJ2-2; D might be TRBD2 (6 bases). The input for sequencing was CD4+ T cells sorted from PBMCs, taken 15 days after the yellow fever booster vaccination. The sequence came from a man aged 18 to 29 who received the YFV17D yellow fever vaccine. CDR3: CASSWLGTHTGELFF. CDR3 DNA sequence: TGTGCCAGCAGCTGGCTCGGGACTCACACCGGGGAGCTGTTTTTT.